These 19 T cell receptor beta chains were all obtained from the same sample, sequenced in a study of blood T cell repertoires in COVID-19. Produced via immunoSEQ multiplex PCR; TCRdb's table is partial and in-frame only. Altogether about 83,000 clones are present, around 87% being singletons, with the ten largest covering around 7.3%. Source material: peripheral blood. The receptors originated from an elderly man with active or convalescent COVID-19.

The rearrangement uses TRBV19 and TRBJ2-2; 7 nucleotides line up with TRBD1. The ends lost 3 bases at V and 0 bases at J; junction bases unmatched: 1. Per the germline V gene, CDR1 is LNHDA and CDR2 is SQIVND (reference sequence). This CDR3 has 15 amino acids. The CDR3 DNA sequence: TGTGCCAGTAGTATGGACAGGACGAACACCGGGGAGCTGTTTTTT. This encodes CASSMDRTNTGELFF.

The chain has TRBV5-1 and TRBJ2-6; 7 nucleotides match TRBD1. Trimming at V came to 4 bases and at J to 0 bases, leaving 4 bases not matched to a gene. There are 16 residues in the CDR3. Germline V CDR1 and CDR2: SGHRS, YFSETQ. The CDR3 is CASSPTGNSGANVLTF. DNA for the CDR3: TGCGCCAGCAGCCCGACAGGGAACTCTGGGGCCAACGTCCTGACTTTC.

The CDR3 DNA follows: TGTGCCAGCAGCCAGGCGGCCGTGACAGGGGGCAACTATGGCTACACCTTC. Its protein product is CASSQAAVTGGNYGYTF. This chain uses TRBV3-1 (or the pseudogene TRBV3-2) with TRBJ1-2, with 10 positions matching TRBD1. CDR3 length equals 17 residues. Germline V gene data show CDR1 as LGHDT and CDR2 as YNNKEL (reference sequence). Trimming cost V 3 bases and J 2 bases; bases outside gene matches: 9.

In regard to this clone: The sample carries other DNA sequences with the same CDR3. The V gene is TRBV18, the J gene TRBJ2-5, with D possibly matching TRBD2 (6 bases). V was pared by 0 bases and J by 3 bases, with 11 bases between. Per the germline V gene, CDR1 is KGHSH and CDR2 is LQKENI. CDR3 length: 15 amino acids. The DNA for the CDR3 is TGTGCCAGCTCACCACCGACCGGGGGTGAAGAGACCCAGTACTTC. This gives the protein CASSPPTGGEETQYF. The full variable domain, in which reference TRBV18 and TRBJ2-5 provide the parts outside the CDR3, is NAGVMQNPRHLVRRRGQEARLRCSPMKGHSHVYWYRQLPEEGLKFMVYLQKENIIDESGMPKERFSAEFPKEGPSILRIQQVVRGDSAAYFCASSPPTGGEETQYFGPGTRLLVL.

This rearrangement joins TRBV5-4 to TRBJ2-7, with TRBD2 identical over 12 bases. The CDR3 is 15 residues long. Germline V CDR1 and CDR2: SGHNT, YYREEE (reference sequence). After removal of 0 bases from V and 6 bases from J, the junction contained 4 bases not matched to a gene. The CDR3 DNA sequence: TGTGCCAGCAGCTTGGCTAGCGGGAGGGGTGTCGAGCAGTACGTC. Its translation: CASSLASGRGVEQYV.

The rearrangement joins TRBV29-1 to TRBJ1-1; TRBD1 agrees at 9 bases. This CDR3 has 14 residues. The germline gives CDR1 SQVTM, CDR2 ANQGSEA. V dropped 5 bases and J dropped 6; count of bases not matched to a gene: 10. The CDR3 bases are TGCAGCGTTAGGGACAGGGTCAAAATCGCTGAAGCTTTCTTT. Protein: CSVRDRVKIAEAFF.

V and J are TRBV6-5 and TRBJ2-7; TRBD2 might be the D (7 bases). With 4 bases removed from V and 3 bases from J, the gap between germline ends came to 16 bases. This CDR3 spans 15 amino acids. Germline CDR1 and CDR2: MNHEY and SVGAGI. As DNA, the CDR3 is TGTGCCAGCAGTTTGAGGGGCGGGGGCCTCTACGAGCAGTACGTC. This sequence encodes CASSLRGGGLYEQYV.

This sequence joins TRBV7-2 and TRBJ2-5; weak D call: TRBD2 (6 bases). The CDR3 loop spans 14 amino acids. The V gene lost 5 bases and the J gene lost 5 bases, with 15 bases spanning the gap. CDR1 is SGHTA, CDR2 FQGNSA, per germline. The CDR3 DNA sequence: TGTGCCAGCAGCCTACGGCAGCGGGTGGAGACCCAGTACTTC. Its protein is CASSLRQRVETQYF.

This clone was found a few times. The J gene is TRBJ2-3, the V gene TRBV7-3, with TRBD2 matching over 14 bases. Germline CDR1 reads SGHTA; CDR2 reads FQGTGA. Germline trimming cut 4 bases from V and 10 bases from J; bases unmatched to any gene: 7. This CDR3 comprises 15 residues. CDR3 nucleotides: TGTGCCAGCAGCTCCCTGGGGACTAGCGGGAGACCGCAGTATTTT. This encodes CASSSLGTSGRPQYF.

In this sample, this clone turned up once. The chain carries TRBV6-5 and TRBJ2-3, with 8 bases aligning to TRBD2. Germline values: CDR1 MNHEY, CDR2 SVGAGI. V lost 6 bases to trimming and J lost 2 bases; unmatched junction nucleotides: 7. CDR3 length: 15 amino acids. The CDR3 DNA is TGTGCCAGCAGCGGGACTAGGGACAACACAGATACGCAGTATTTT. Its translation is CASSGTRDNTDTQYF.

This clone was detected once. The gene calls are TRBV10-3 and TRBJ2-7; 12 nucleotides match TRBD2. With 3 bases clipped from V and 6 bases from J, the junction kept 6 bases outside the gene matches. There are 15 residues in the CDR3. Germline CDR1 and CDR2: ENHRY and SYGVKD. CDR3 region: CAISDWTSGAGEQYV. The CDR3 DNA reads TGTGCCATCAGTGACTGGACTAGCGGGGCCGGCGAGCAGTACGTC.

The chain joins TRBV28 to TRBJ2-5; 11 positions match TRBD2. This CDR3 is built from 15 residues. CDR1 and CDR2 from the germline V gene are MDHEN and SYDVKM. With 5 bases clipped from V and 5 bases from J, the junction kept 7 bases outside the gene matches. CDR3: CASSGLAGGPETQYF. In nucleotides, the CDR3 is TGTGCCAGCAGTGGGTTAGCGGGGGGGCCTGAGACCCAGTACTTC.

The chain links TRBV6-5 to TRBJ1-4, with D tentatively TRBD1 (6 bases). This CDR3 contains 15 residues. Trimming removed 4 bases at V and 4 bases at J, with 13 bases between. CDR1 and CDR2 (germline): MNHEY, SVGAGI. DNA of the CDR3: TGTGCCAGCAGTTTCGAAACAGGGATTAATGAAAAACTGTTTTTT. This gives the protein CASSFETGINEKLFF.

The chain employs TRBV5-5 and TRBJ2-1, with 7 bases that match TRBD1. Germline assignment: CDR1 SGHKS and CDR2 YYEKEE (reference sequence). V dropped 5 bases and J dropped 8; count of bases not matched to a gene: 4. The CDR3 is 12 residues long. In DNA form, the CDR3 reads TGTGCCAGCAGTAGACAGGGTTATGAGCAGTTCTTC. Translation gives CASSRQGYEQFF.

The sample holds a few counts of this clone. V is TRBV24-1 and J is TRBJ2-1; tentative D call: TRBD1 (6 bases). Trimming took 3 bases from V and 9 from J, leaving 14 bases between them. Germline V gene lookup returns CDR1 KGHDR and CDR2 SFDVKD. The CDR3 length is 14 residues. The CDR3 loop is CATSDRYRASEQFF. CDR3 in DNA: TGTGCCACCAGTGATAGATACAGGGCGAGTGAGCAGTTCTTC.

The chain joins TRBV27 to TRBJ2-1; possible D gene TRBD2, 6 bases. CDR3 size: 15 residues. The V gene lost 6 bases and the J gene lost 7 bases, with 19 bases spanning the gap. Per the germline V gene, CDR1 is MNHEY and CDR2 is SMNVEV (reference sequence). The CDR3 coding sequence is TGTGCCAGCAGAATCCGGGACTTAAGCAATAATGAGCAGTTCTTC. Its protein is CASRIRDLSNNEQFF.

This clone was seen just once. The V gene is TRBV6-5, the J gene TRBJ2-7; TRBD1 aligns across 7 bases. CDR3 length: 14 residues. V was clipped by 6 bases and J by 1 base; unmatched bases: 6. Germline CDR1 and CDR2: MNHEY and SVGAGI. This chain's CDR3 is CASRMRQGSYEQYV. The CDR3 region has the DNA TGTGCCAGCAGAATGAGACAGGGTTCCTACGAGCAGTACGTC.

This chain links TRBV5-4 with TRBJ1-3; D may be TRBD1 (6 bases). CDR1 and CDR2 from the germline V gene are SGHNT and YYREEE (reference sequence). V lost 1 base, J lost 0 bases, and 23 bases lay in between. The CDR3 sequence is 20 residues long. The DNA of the CDR3 is TGTGCCAGCAGCTTGATTTTGTGGCAGGGGCAGCGGAGCTCTGGAAACACCATATATTTT. Translation gives CASSLILWQGQRSSGNTIYF.

The chain links TRBV27 to TRBJ1-4; no clear D. With 8 bases removed from V and 0 bases from J, the gap between germline ends came to 16 bases. The CDR3 sequence is 16 residues long. Germline assignment: CDR1 MNHEY and CDR2 SMNVEV (reference sequence). For the CDR3, the DNA is TGTGCCAGCCGCCCGGAGGGCCGAACAACTAATGAAAAACTGTTTTTT. Translated, it gives CASRPEGRTTNEKLFF.